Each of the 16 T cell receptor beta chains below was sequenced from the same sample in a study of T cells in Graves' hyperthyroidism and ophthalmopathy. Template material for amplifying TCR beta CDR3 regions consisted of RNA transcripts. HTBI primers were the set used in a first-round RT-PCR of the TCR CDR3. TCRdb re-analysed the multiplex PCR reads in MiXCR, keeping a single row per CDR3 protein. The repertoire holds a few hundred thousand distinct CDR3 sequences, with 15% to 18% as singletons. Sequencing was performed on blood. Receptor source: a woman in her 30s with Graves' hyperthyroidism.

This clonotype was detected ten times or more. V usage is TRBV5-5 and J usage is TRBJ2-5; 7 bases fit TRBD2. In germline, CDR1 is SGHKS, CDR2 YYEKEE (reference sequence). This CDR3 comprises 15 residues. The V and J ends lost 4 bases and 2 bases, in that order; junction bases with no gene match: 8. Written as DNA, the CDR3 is TGTGCCAGCAGCGCCCGTGGAGCGGGACAAGAGACCCAGTACTTC. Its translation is CASSARGAGQETQYF.

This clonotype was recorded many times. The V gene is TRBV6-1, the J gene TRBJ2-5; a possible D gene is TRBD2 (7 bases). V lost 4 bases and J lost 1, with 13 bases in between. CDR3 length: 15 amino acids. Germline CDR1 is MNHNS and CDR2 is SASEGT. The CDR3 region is CASSVGGATQETQYF. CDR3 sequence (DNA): TGTGCCAGCAGTGTTGGGGGGGCGACCCAAGAGACCCAGTACTTC.

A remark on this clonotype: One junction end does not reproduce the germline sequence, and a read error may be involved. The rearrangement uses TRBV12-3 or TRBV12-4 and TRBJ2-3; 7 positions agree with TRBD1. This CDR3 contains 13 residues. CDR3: CASSQTGTDTRYF. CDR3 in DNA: TGTGCCAGCAGTCAAACAGGGACAGATACGCGGTATTTT.

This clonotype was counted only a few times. CDR3 sequence (DNA): TGTGCCAGCAGCTACTACGACAGGGGTAATAATTCACCCCTCCACTTT. It yields the protein CASSYYDRGNNSPLHF. The genes are TRBV7-2 and TRBJ1-6, with 8 bases identical to TRBD1. Unmatched junction bases numbered 7, after V lost 4 bases and J lost 5 bases. CDR1 is SGHTA and CDR2 is FQGNSA in the germline V gene. The CDR3 contains 16 residues.

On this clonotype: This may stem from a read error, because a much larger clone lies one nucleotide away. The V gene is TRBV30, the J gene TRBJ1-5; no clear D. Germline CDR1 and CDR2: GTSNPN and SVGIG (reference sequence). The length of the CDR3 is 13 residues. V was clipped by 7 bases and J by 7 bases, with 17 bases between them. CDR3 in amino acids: CASRPGVGQPQHF. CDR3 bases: TGTGCCTCCCGGCCCGGAGTTGGACAGCCCCAGCATTTT.

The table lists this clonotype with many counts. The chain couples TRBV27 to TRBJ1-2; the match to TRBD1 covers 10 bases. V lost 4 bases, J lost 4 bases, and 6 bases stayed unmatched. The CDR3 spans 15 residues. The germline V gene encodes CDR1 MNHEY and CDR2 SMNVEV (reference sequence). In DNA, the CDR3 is TGTGCCAGCAGTTCTGGGACAGGGGCACCCTATGGCTACACCTTC. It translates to CASSSGTGAPYGYTF.

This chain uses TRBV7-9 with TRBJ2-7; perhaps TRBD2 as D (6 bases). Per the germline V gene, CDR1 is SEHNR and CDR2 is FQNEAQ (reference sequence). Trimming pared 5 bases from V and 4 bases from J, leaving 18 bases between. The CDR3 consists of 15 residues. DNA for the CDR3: TGTGCCAGCAGCCAGACTAGTGGGCCCACTTACGAGCAGTACTTC. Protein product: CASSQTSGPTYEQYF.

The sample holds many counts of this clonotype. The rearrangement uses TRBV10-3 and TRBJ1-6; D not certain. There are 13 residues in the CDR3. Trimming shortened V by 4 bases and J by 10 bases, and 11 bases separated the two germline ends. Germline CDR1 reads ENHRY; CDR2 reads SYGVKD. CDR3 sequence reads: CAISVEGYSPLHF. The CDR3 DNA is TGTGCCATCAGTGTGGAGGGCTACTCACCCCTCCACTTT.

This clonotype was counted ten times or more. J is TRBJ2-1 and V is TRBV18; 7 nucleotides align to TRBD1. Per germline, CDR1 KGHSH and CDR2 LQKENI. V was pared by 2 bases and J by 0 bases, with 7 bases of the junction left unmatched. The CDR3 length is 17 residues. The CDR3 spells CASSPNTGVSSYNEQFF. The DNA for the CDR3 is TGTGCCAGCTCACCAAACACAGGGGTTAGCTCCTACAATGAGCAGTTCTTC.

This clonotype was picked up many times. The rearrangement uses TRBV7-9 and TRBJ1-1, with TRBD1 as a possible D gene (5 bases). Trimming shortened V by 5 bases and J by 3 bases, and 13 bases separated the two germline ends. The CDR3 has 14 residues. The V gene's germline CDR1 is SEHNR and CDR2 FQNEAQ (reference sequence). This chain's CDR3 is CASSQTSGYTEAFF. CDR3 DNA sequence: TGTGCCAGCAGCCAGACATCAGGGTACACTGAAGCTTTCTTT.

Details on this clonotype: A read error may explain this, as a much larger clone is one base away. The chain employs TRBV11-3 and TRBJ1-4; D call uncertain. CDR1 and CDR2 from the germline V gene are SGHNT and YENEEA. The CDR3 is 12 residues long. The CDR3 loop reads CASSLDGEKLSF. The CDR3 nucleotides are TGTGCCAGCAGCTTAGACGGTGAAAAACTGTCTTTT.

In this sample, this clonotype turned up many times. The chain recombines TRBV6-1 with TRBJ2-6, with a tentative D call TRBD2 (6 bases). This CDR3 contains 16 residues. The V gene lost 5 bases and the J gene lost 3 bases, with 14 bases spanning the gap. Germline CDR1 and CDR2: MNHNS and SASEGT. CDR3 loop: CASSLGGVGGANVLTF. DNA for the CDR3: TGTGCCAGCAGTCTCGGAGGGGTAGGTGGGGCCAACGTCCTGACTTTC.

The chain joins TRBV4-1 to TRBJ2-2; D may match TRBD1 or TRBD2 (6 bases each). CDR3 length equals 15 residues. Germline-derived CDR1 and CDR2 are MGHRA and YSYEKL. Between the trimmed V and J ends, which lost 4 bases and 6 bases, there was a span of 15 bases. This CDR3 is CASSRQGGGAGELFF. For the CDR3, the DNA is TGCGCCAGCAGCCGGCAAGGAGGGGGAGCCGGGGAGCTGTTTTTT.

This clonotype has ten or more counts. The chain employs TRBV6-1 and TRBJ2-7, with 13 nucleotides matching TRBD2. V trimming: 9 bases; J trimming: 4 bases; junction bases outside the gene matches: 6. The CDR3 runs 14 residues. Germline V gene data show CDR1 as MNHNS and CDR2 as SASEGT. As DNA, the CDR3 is TGTGCCAGTTCGGGGACTAGCGGGGATTACGAGCAGTACTTC. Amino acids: CASSGTSGDYEQYF.

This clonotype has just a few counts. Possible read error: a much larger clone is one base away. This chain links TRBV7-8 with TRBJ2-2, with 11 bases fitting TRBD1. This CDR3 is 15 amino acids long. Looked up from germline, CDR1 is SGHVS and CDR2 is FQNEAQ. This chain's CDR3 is CASSRGQGANGELLF. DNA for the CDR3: TGTGCCAGCAGCCGAGGACAGGGGGCGAACGGGGAGCTGCTTTTT.

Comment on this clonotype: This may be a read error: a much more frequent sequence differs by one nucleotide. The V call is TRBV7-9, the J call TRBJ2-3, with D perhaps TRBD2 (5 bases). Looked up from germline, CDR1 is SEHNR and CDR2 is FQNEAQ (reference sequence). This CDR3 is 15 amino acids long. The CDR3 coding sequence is TGTGCCAGCAGCTTTGGAGTTGGGAGAACAGATACGCAGTGTTTT. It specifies CASSFGVGRTDTQCF. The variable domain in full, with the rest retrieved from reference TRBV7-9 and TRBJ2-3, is DTGVSQNPRHKITKRGQNVTFRCDPISEHNRLYWYRQTLGQGPEFLTYFQNEAQLEKSRLLSDRFSAERPKGSFSTLEIQRTEQGDSAMYLCASSFGVGRTDTQCFGPGTRLTVL.